This T cell receptor (beta chain) was retrieved from a study of blood T cell repertoires in COVID-19. TCRdb's table, derived via immunoSEQ multiplex PCR, lists solely in-frame clones and lacks some. Among 200,000 to 250,000 clones, about nine tenths were seen once, and the ten largest hold 3.5% to 5%. The CDR3 sequence is 15 residues long. V shed 3 bases and J shed 4 bases, with 15 bases lying between them. CDR1 and CDR2 (germline): KGHSY, FQNENV. The sample was peripheral blood. The V call is TRBV16, the J call TRBJ1-1, with a possible D match to TRBD1 (6 bases). This clonotype was sampled from a man aged 50 to 60 with acute or convalescent COVID-19. The CDR3 DNA reads TGTGCCAGCAGCCAGCGCCAGGGGCATGGCACTGAAGCTTTCTTT. Protein: CASSQRQGHGTEAFF.